One T cell receptor beta chain is described in this entry. Germline V gene lookup returns CDR1 MNHEY and CDR2 SVGEGT. V was cut by 2 bases and J by 7 bases, with 14 bases left in between. The CDR3 covers 15 residues. Sequencing used immunoSEQ multiplex PCR; TCRdb keeps in-frame clones, though not all of them. The sample carries some 21,000 clones, 73% recorded once. This sample is part of a study of blood T cell repertoires in COVID-19. Background on the study: The United States, Italy and Spain were the sources of the acute and convalescent COVID-19 samples. PBMCs, B-cell-depleted T cells, or T cells were the source of the cDNA or gDNA that made up the material.

Sequencing used peripheral blood. This rearrangement joins TRBV6-2 or TRBV6-3 to TRBJ1-4, with TRBD1 as a possible D gene (5 bases). The receptor's source is a human donor in a cohort sampled during active or convalescent COVID-19. The CDR3: CASSYGSQGGEKLFF. DNA of the CDR3: TGTGCCAGCAGTTACGGAAGCCAGGGCGGTGAAAAACTGTTTTTT.